This T cell receptor (beta chain) emerged from a study of identical twins. The CDR3 loop spans 11 amino acids. Germline CDR1 is SGDLS and CDR2 is YYNGEE. V was trimmed by 0 bases and J by 8 bases, leaving 3 bases between them. This clonotype was found a few times. MiXCR, applied by TCRdb to the 5' RACE reads, yields one record per CDR3 protein. Of 600,000 to 850,000 distinct CDR3 sequences in the sample, 15% to 20% were seen once. In addition, the sample was reused for a study of T cells expressing NK-cell markers. This second study notes: The CD3+CD56-NKG2C+ fraction of a handful of donors was likewise dominated by these clonotypes.

V usage is TRBV9 and J usage is TRBJ2-1; D is uncertain. The receptor was isolated from a woman between 18 and 30 years old in good health. Input material: PBMCs. The CDR3 spells CASSVAHEQFF. The DNA for the CDR3 is TGTGCCAGCAGCGTAGCCCATGAGCAGTTCTTC.